This entry concerns a single T cell receptor beta chain. J gave up 4 bases and V 1 base, and 4 bases lay outside the gene matches. The germline V gene has CDR1 LGHDT and CDR2 YNNKEL (reference sequence). CDR3 length: 16 amino acids. This entry belongs to a study of blood T cell repertoires in COVID-19. Study-wide context: Researchers got acute and convalescent COVID-19 samples from the United States, Italy and Spain. The cDNA or gDNA used as material had been derived from T cells, B-cell-depleted T cells, or PBMCs.

Original handling: Cell counts per sample came from amplifying reference gene primers. Profiling relied on immunoSEQ multiplex PCR, and the TCRdb table lists in-frame clones only, not all of them. V and J calls and clone size are copied from that table; D and trimming were computed from the DNA. Of 100,000 to 150,000 clones in the sample, approximately 81% were seen once. This receptor was obtained from a woman under 40 who had recovered from COVID-19. Sequences were obtained from peripheral blood. V gene TRBV3-1 (or the pseudogene TRBV3-2) combines with J gene TRBJ2-7; 13 bases line up with TRBD2. CDR3 sequence (DNA): TGTGCCAGCAGCCAAGTGACTAGCGGGGGGAGGTACGAGCAGTACTTC. The encoded protein is CASSQVTSGGRYEQYF.